The 21 T cell receptor beta chains below all came from one sample that was sequenced in a study of PD-L1 blockade in urothelial cancer. Some clones are missing from TCRdb's copy, which holds only in-frame ones; the method was immunoSEQ multiplex PCR. The sample yields more than 15,000 clones, approximately 90% seen once. The sequencing here drew on PBMCs, taken around atezolizumab (anti-PD-L1) treatment. All receptors come from a man between 50 and 59 years old with urothelial cancer.

This rearrangement joins TRBV7-8 to TRBJ2-1; TRBD2 matches at 10 bases. After removal of 1 base from V and 8 bases from J, the junction contained 11 bases not matched to a gene. Germline loops: CDR1 SGHVS, CDR2 FQNEAQ. CDR3 size: 17 residues. CDR3 DNA sequence: TGTGCCAGCAGCTTAGGGGCTAGCGGGAGTATTAGGGATGAGCAGTTCTTC. It specifies CASSLGASGSIRDEQFF.

The V call is TRBV9, the J call TRBJ2-1; D might be TRBD2 (6 bases). The ends were cut back, 0 bases at V and 6 bases at J, with 10 bases in the middle. This CDR3 comprises 14 residues. From germline, CDR1 is SGDLS and CDR2 YYNGEE. The CDR3 protein is CASSVAGVVNEQFF. For the CDR3, the DNA is TGTGCCAGCAGCGTAGCGGGAGTCGTCAATGAGCAGTTCTTC.

V and J are TRBV7-8 and TRBJ2-5; TRBD2 aligns across 8 bases. V was clipped by 6 bases and J by 5 bases; unmatched bases: 5. The germline V gene has CDR1 SGHVS and CDR2 FQNEAQ. CDR3 length equals 13 residues. The CDR3 here is CASSIAGIETQYF. The CDR3 nucleotides read TGTGCCAGCAGTATAGCGGGGATCGAGACCCAGTACTTC.

V and J are TRBV5-4 and TRBJ2-7; 16 bases are a match to TRBD2. The ends lost 4 bases at V and 7 bases at J; junction bases unmatched: 8. The CDR3 is 16 residues long. The germline V gene has CDR1 SGHNT and CDR2 YYREEE (reference sequence). This chain's CDR3 is CASSTGLAGGLREQYF. The DNA for the CDR3 is TGTGCCAGCAGCACGGGACTAGCGGGGGGGCTGCGGGAGCAGTACTTC.

V is TRBV7-3 and J is TRBJ1-4; a possible D gene is TRBD1 (5 bases). Trimming removed 3 bases from V and 8 bases from J, with 10 bases in between. The CDR3 is 13 residues long. The V gene's germline CDR1 is SGHTA and CDR2 FQGTGA. Here the CDR3 reads CASSFYRGEKLFF. In nucleotides, the CDR3 is TGTGCCAGCAGCTTCTATAGGGGCGAAAAACTGTTTTTT.

By proportion, this clone is medium-sized (0.01 to 0.1%). The chain combines TRBV19 with TRBJ2-5; TRBD2 matches 11 bases. The CDR3 totals 14 residues. V dropped 4 bases and J dropped 2; count of bases not matched to a gene: 0. Germline V CDR1 and CDR2: LNHDA, SQIVND (reference sequence). The CDR3 region has the DNA TGTGCCAGTAGTAGGACTAGCGGGCAAGAGACCCAGTACTTC. Protein product: CASSRTSGQETQYF.

The gene calls are TRBV10-2 and TRBJ1-1; 12 bases match TRBD1. The germline V gene has CDR1 WSHSY and CDR2 SAAADI. The CDR3 contains 14 residues. V lost 8 bases to trimming and J lost 0 bases; unmatched junction nucleotides: 1. The CDR3 DNA reads TGCGCCAGCGGGACAGGGGGCCTGAACACTGAAGCTTTCTTT. Its protein is CASGTGGLNTEAFF.

V gene TRBV30 combines with J gene TRBJ1-3; TRBD1 might be the D (5 bases). Trimming pared 5 bases from V and 0 bases from J, leaving 14 bases between. CDR1 is GTSNPN, CDR2 SVGIG, per germline (reference sequence). This CDR3 contains 15 residues. CDR3 bases: TGTGCCTGGTATGCCACAGGTTCCTCTGGAAACACCATATATTTT. The encoded protein is CAWYATGSSGNTIYF.

The chain couples TRBV4-3 to TRBJ1-2; D gene unclear. CDR3 length: 13 amino acids. Germline V gene sequence: CDR1 LGHNA, CDR2 YSLEER. V lost 0 bases, J lost 7 bases, and 9 bases lay in between. CDR3 sequence (DNA): TGCGCCAGCAGCCAAGACAGGATCGGTGGCTACACCTTC. Its protein is CASSQDRIGGYTF.

The V call is TRBV10-1, the J call TRBJ2-5, with 9 bases that match TRBD1. Germline V gives CDR1 WNHNN, CDR2 SYGVQD (reference sequence). The CDR3 is made up of 15 amino acids. V dropped 3 bases and J dropped 2; count of bases not matched to a gene: 4. CDR3 sequence: CASSDPGTGQETQYF. CDR3 bases: TGCGCCAGCAGTGACCCTGGGACAGGGCAAGAGACCCAGTACTTC.

V is TRBV7-9 and J is TRBJ2-2; 7 nucleotides line up with TRBD1. The CDR3 covers 14 residues. Trimming at V came to 4 bases and at J to 9 bases, leaving 8 bases not matched to a gene. Germline values: CDR1 SEHNR, CDR2 FQNEAQ (reference sequence). The CDR3 nucleotides are TGTGCCAGCAGCTCCCGGGACAGCCTATGGGAGCTGTTTTTT. Protein: CASSSRDSLWELFF. The full variable domain, its missing parts supplied by reference TRBV7-9 and TRBJ2-2, is DTGVSQNPRHKITKRGQNVTFRCDPISEHNRLYWYRQTLGQGPEFLTYFQNEAQLEKSRLLSDRFSAERPKGSFSTLEIQRTEQGDSAMYLCASSSRDSLWELFFGEGSRLTVL.

The chain joins TRBV27 to TRBJ2-7; 11 bases line up with TRBD2. Germline V gives CDR1 MNHEY, CDR2 SMNVEV (reference sequence). V gave up 0 bases and J gave up 3 bases; unmatched junction bases: 1. The CDR3 length is 15 residues. In DNA, the CDR3 is TGTGCCAGCAGTTTATCCGGGACTAGCGGCTACGAGCAGTACTTC. This translates into CASSLSGTSGYEQYF.

The J gene is TRBJ1-1, the V gene TRBV6-4; D gene unclear. Trimming pared 5 bases from V and 4 bases from J, leaving 14 bases between. Germline CDR1 MRHNA, CDR2 SNTAGT. The CDR3 runs to 14 residues. The CDR3 nucleotides read TGTGCCAGCAGTCCGTGGGAAGGGAGCACTGAAGCTTTCTTT. It is translated as CASSPWEGSTEAFF.

The chain carries TRBV19 and TRBJ1-6; D is undetermined. V was cut by 8 bases and J by 10 bases, with 12 bases left in between. Per germline, CDR1 LNHDA and CDR2 SQIVND (reference sequence). CDR3 length: 12 amino acids. The CDR3 nucleotides are TGTGCCAGTCATGATGGAGGGTCACCCCTCCACTTT. Translated, it gives CASHDGGSPLHF.

The rearrangement uses TRBV11-3 and TRBJ2-3, with D possibly TRBD1 on 6 matching bases. The germline V and J ends were trimmed by 3 bases and 6 bases, with 13 bases remaining between them. The germline CDR1 and CDR2 sequences are SGHNT and YENEEA. The CDR3 consists of 14 residues. CDR3 amino acids: CASSLSGAGDTQYF. CDR3 in DNA: TGTGCCAGCAGCTTGTCAGGGGCGGGTGATACGCAGTATTTT.

This chain links TRBV18 with TRBJ1-2; D uncertain. Germline CDR1 KGHSH, CDR2 LQKENI. Trimming left V 0 bases short and J 3 bases short, with 11 bases between. CDR3 length: 15 amino acids. In nucleotides, the CDR3 is TGTGCCAGCTCACCACCTCAACATGCCGACTATGGCTACACCTTC. Translation: CASSPPQHADYGYTF.

The chain joins TRBV5-1 to TRBJ1-3, with TRBD1 matching 8 bases. The V segment lost 7 bases and the J segment 0 bases; nucleotides outside the gene matches: 6. The CDR3 sequence is 15 residues long. The germline V gene has CDR1 SGHRS and CDR2 YFSETQ. CDR3 in amino acids: CASGTGGYSGNTIYF. The CDR3 DNA sequence: TGCGCCAGCGGCACAGGGGGTTACTCTGGAAACACCATATATTTT.

This clone has a handful of counts. The genes are TRBV10-3 and TRBJ1-2; no definite D call. The CDR3 extends over 13 amino acids. Trimming shortened V by 7 bases and J by 3 bases, and 12 bases separated the two germline ends. Germline assignment: CDR1 ENHRY and CDR2 SYGVKD. The CDR3 nucleotides read TGTGCCATCACACGGGGAGATGACTATGGCTACACCTTC. This sequence encodes CAITRGDDYGYTF.

The chain links TRBV27 to TRBJ1-6, with no clear D. CDR1 is MNHEY and CDR2 is SMNVEV in the germline V gene (reference sequence). The CDR3 is 16 amino acids. V shed 1 base and J shed 0 bases, with 7 bases lying between them. CDR3: CASSLWQSSYNSPLHF. CDR3 nucleotides: TGTGCCAGCAGTTTATGGCAAAGCTCCTATAATTCACCCCTCCACTTT.

CDR3 protein: CASSEGAGGGTDTQYF. CDR3 DNA sequence: TGTGCCAGCAGTGAAGGAGCGGGGGGTGGCACAGATACGCAGTATTTT. The genes are TRBV6-4 and TRBJ2-3; 9 bases line up with TRBD2. Germline CDR1 is MRHNA and CDR2 is SNTAGT. This CDR3 has 16 amino acids. The V segment lost 3 bases and the J segment 1 base; nucleotides outside the gene matches: 5.

The chain couples TRBV28 to TRBJ1-4; possibly TRBD1 for D (5 bases). The CDR3 runs to 15 residues. Germline CDR1 and CDR2: MDHEN and SYDVKM. V was cut by 3 bases and J by 0 bases, with 8 bases left in between. CDR3 DNA: TGTGCCAGCAGTTTGGTGACAGCAACTAATGAAAAACTGTTTTTT. Translation: CASSLVTATNEKLFF.